This T cell receptor beta chain was sequenced in a study of blood T cell repertoires in COVID-19. The wider study: The origin of the acute and convalescent COVID-19 samples was the United States, Italy and Spain.

Participants were aged about 18 to 100 years from 20 to 30 US areas. Clinical histories supplied by participants themselves formed the basis of cohort assignment. Original data processing: Nucleated cell counts were estimated from reference gene primer amplification. Measured with immunoSEQ multiplex PCR; TCRdb has only the in-frame clones, and not every one. D and trimming were read from the DNA, whereas the V and J calls and clone size are those reported in that table. The sample contains fewer than 200,000 clones, less than 90% of which appear only once. CDR1 is SGDLS, CDR2 YYNGEE, per germline. With 2 bases removed from V and 0 bases from J, the gap between germline ends came to 6 bases. This CDR3 is 14 amino acids long.

The rearrangement uses TRBV9 and TRBJ1-3; D unresolved. The sample taken for sequencing was PBMCs or T cells enriched from blood (not recorded which). This receptor was identified in a woman in her twenties or thirties who had been exposed to COVID-19. The DNA for the CDR3 is TGTGCCAGCAGCGTGGGCAACTCTGGAAACACCATATATTTT. This encodes CASSVGNSGNTIYF.